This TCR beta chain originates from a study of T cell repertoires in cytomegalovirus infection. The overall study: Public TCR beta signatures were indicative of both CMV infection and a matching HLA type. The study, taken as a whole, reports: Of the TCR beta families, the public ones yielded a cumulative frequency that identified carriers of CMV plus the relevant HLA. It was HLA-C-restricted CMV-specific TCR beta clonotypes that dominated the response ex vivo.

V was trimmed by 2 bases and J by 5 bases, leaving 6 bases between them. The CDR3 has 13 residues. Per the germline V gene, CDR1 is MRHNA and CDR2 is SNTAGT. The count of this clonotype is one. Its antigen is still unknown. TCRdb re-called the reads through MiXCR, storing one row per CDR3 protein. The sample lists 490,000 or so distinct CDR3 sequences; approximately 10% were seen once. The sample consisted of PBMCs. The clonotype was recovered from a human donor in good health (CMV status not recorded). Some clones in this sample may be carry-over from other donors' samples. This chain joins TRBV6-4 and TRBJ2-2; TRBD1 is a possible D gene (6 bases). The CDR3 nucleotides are TGTGCCAGCAGTGACAGGGGGACCGGGGAGCTGTTTTTT. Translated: CASSDRGTGELFF.